A single sample gave rise to the 8 T cell receptor beta chains below, sequenced in a study of cytomegalovirus exposure and HLA in healthy donors. It was with 60 Vbeta and 13 Jbeta primers that the PCR ran. Some clones are missing from TCRdb's copy, which holds only in-frame ones; the method was immunoSEQ multiplex PCR. Of under 250,000 clones detected, around 80% appear once; the ten largest clones hold 0.63%. Sample: PBMCs. These receptors originate from a man younger than 35 in good health and CMV-seronegative.

The chain links TRBV5-4 to TRBJ2-3, with 7 nucleotides matching TRBD2. The trim removed 4 bases at V and 4 bases at J, leaving 12 bases unmatched. CDR3 length: 16 amino acids. Looked up from germline, CDR1 is SGHNT and CDR2 is YYREEE (reference sequence). CDR3 DNA: TGTGCCAGCAGCCACCTGGGGGGAGGGCCACCAGATACGCAGTATTTT. As protein: CASSHLGGGPPDTQYF.

This sequence joins TRBV7-9 and TRBJ2-1; D is perhaps TRBD2 (5 bases). The CDR3 consists of 13 residues. Germline CDR1 is SEHNR and CDR2 is FQNEAQ (reference sequence). V was clipped by 4 bases and J by 2 bases, with 6 bases between them. The CDR3, as DNA: TGTGCCAGCAGCTCGGGAACCTACAATGAGCAGTTCTTC. Amino acids: CASSSGTYNEQFF.

The chain carries TRBV6-5 and TRBJ2-7, with TRBD1 identical over 7 bases. CDR3 size: 15 residues. Germline V gene data show CDR1 as MNHEY and CDR2 as SVGAGI. V shed 6 bases, J shed 2 bases, and the junction held 10 bases outside the gene matches. CDR3 DNA sequence: TGTGCCAGCAGCAGGGACAGCCTATTACCCTACGAGCAGTACTTC. It specifies CASSRDSLLPYEQYF.

The chain combines TRBV6-1 with TRBJ1-1; D is perhaps TRBD1 (6 bases). The CDR3 loop spans 13 amino acids. Germline V gene data show CDR1 as MNHNS and CDR2 as SASEGT. Trimming shortened V by 2 bases and J by 3 bases, and 7 bases separated the two germline ends. The DNA for the CDR3 is TGTGCCAGCAGTGAAAGACAGGACACTGAAGCTTTCTTT. Translation: CASSERQDTEAFF.

The sample holds one count of this clone. The rearrangement joins TRBV11-3 to TRBJ2-6, with D unresolved. Trimming stripped 5 bases from V and 2 bases from J, with 10 bases between. Germline CDR1 reads SGHNT; CDR2 reads YENEEA. The CDR3 has 15 amino acids. CDR3: CASSPSQAGANVLTF. The CDR3 DNA sequence: TGTGCCAGCAGCCCGAGCCAAGCTGGGGCCAACGTCCTGACTTTC. The whole variable domain, remainder taken from reference TRBV11-3 and TRBJ2-6, is EAGVVQSPRYKIIEKKQPVAFWCNPISGHNTLYWYLQNLGQGPELLIRYENEEAVDDSQLPKDRFSAERLKGVDSTLKIQPAELGDSAVYLCASSPSQAGANVLTFGAGSRLTVL.

The chain combines TRBV2 with TRBJ2-7, with D tentatively TRBD2 (7 bases). Per germline, CDR1 SNHLY and CDR2 FYNNEI. This CDR3 is 17 amino acids long. V lost 7 bases and J lost 3, with 25 bases in between. CDR3 loop: CASTSQRGGFPIYEQYF. DNA of the CDR3: TGTGCCAGCACTTCCCAAAGGGGGGGCTTCCCAATCTACGAGCAGTACTTC. Together with reference TRBV2 and TRBJ2-7, the CDR3 gives the full variable domain: EPEVTQTPSHQVTQMGQEVILRCVPISNHLYFYWYRQILGQKVEFLVSFYNNEISEKSEIFDDQFSVERPDGSNFTLKIRSTKLEDSAMYFCASTSQRGGFPIYEQYFGPGTRLTVT.

The genes are TRBV6-5 and TRBJ1-5; D uncertain. Germline V gene sequence: CDR1 MNHEY, CDR2 SVGAGI. Trimming shortened V by 5 bases and J by 3 bases, and 11 bases separated the two germline ends. CDR3 length: 14 amino acids. The CDR3 here is CASSEWAANQPQHF. For the CDR3, the DNA is TGTGCCAGCAGTGAATGGGCCGCCAATCAGCCCCAGCATTTT.

This chain links TRBV5-1 with TRBJ2-2; 7 nucleotides agree with TRBD1. This CDR3 has 15 amino acids. Germline values: CDR1 SGHRS, CDR2 YFSETQ. With V trimmed by 4 bases and J by 6 bases, 9 bases remained unmatched. This chain's CDR3 is CASSRDRPAPGELFF. In nucleotides, the CDR3 is TGCGCCAGCAGCCGGGACAGACCCGCCCCCGGGGAGCTGTTTTTT.